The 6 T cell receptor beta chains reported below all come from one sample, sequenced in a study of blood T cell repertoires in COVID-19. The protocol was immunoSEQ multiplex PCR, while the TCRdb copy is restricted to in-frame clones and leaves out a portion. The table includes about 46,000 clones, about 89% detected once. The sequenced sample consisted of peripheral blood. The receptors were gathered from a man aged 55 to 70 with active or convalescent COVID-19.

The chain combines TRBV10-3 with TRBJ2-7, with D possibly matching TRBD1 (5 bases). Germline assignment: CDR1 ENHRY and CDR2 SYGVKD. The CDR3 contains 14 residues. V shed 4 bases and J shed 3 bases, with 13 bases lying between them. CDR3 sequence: CAISGTQKVYEQYF. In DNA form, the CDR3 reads TGTGCCATCAGTGGGACACAGAAAGTCTACGAGCAGTACTTC.

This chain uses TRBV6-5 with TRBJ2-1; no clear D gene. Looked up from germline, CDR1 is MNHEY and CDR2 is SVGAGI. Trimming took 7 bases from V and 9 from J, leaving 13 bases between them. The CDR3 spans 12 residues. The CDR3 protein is CASNAVSIEQFF. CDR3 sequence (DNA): TGTGCCAGCAACGCAGTCTCAATTGAGCAGTTCTTC.

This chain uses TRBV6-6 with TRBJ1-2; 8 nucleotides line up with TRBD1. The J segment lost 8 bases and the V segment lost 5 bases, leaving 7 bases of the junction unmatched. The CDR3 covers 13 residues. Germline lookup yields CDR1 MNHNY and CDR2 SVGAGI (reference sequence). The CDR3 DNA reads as TGTGCCAGCAGTCACAGGGGGGAGGGCGGCTACACCTTC. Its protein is CASSHRGEGGYTF.

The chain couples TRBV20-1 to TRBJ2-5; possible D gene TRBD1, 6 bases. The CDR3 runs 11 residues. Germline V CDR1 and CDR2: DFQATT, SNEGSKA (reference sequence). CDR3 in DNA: TGCAGGGGCAGGGGTCAAGAGACCCAGTACTTC. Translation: CRGRGQETQYF.

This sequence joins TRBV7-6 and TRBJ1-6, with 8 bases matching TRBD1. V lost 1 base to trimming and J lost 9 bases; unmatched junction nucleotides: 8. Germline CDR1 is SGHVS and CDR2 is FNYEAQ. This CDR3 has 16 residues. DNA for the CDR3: TGTGCCAGCAGCTTAGGATCCCAGGGGGCAATTTCACCCCTCCACTTT. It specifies CASSLGSQGAISPLHF.

Here the CDR3 DNA reads TGTGCCAGCAGCCCAACAGGGTCTCATGGCTACACCTTC. Its protein product is CASSPTGSHGYTF. The chain links TRBV12-3 or TRBV12-4 to TRBJ1-2, with a possible D match to TRBD1 (6 bases). The CDR3 has 13 residues. V lost 6 bases, J lost 6 bases, and 14 bases lay in between.